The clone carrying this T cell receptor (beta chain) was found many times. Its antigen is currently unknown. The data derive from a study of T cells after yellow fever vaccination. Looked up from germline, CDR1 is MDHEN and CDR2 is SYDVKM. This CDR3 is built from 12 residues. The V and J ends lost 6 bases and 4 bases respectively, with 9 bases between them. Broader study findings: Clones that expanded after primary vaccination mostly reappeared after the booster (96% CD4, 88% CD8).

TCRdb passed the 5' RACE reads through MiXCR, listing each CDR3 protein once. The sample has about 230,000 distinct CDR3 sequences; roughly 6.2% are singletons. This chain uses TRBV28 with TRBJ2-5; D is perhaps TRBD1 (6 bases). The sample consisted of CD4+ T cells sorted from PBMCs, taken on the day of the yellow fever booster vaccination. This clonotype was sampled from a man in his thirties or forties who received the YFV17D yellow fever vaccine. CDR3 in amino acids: CASRDSRETQYF. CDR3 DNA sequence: TGTGCCAGCAGGGACAGTAGAGAGACCCAGTACTTC.